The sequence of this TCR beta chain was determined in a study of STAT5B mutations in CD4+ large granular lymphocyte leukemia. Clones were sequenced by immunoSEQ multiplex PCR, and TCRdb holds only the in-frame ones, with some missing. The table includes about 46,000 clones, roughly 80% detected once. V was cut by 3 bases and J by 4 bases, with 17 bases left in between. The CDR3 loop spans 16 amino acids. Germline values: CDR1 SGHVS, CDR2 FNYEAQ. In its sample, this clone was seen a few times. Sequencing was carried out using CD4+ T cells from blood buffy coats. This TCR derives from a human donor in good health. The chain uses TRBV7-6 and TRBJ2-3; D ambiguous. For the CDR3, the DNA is TGTGCCAGCAGCTTGGACGGAAGTCCGGTCTCAGATACGCAGTATTTT. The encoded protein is CASSLDGSPVSDTQYF.